This section outlines one T cell receptor (beta chain) sequence together with its context. Its antigen is not identified. This entry is derived from a study of beta chain features in type 1 diabetes. What was sequenced were expressed TCRB transcripts, since all of the isolated RNA had been reverse transcribed. Some clones are missing from TCRdb's copy, which holds only in-frame ones; the method was immunoSEQ multiplex PCR. The data show about 320,000 clones, with 13% to 15% seen just once and about 6.7% held by the top ten. Overall study results and limits: VDJ junctions from type 1 diabetes patients carried fewer insertions and larger deletions.

Averaging roughly 110 mL, one heparinised blood draw was given by each donor. Stem cell-like memory, regulatory, central memory and naive CD4+ cells were sorted via CD45RO/CCR7/CD25/CD127/CD95/CD27. Sequencing was performed on central memory CD4+ T cells from blood. The sequence derives from a man younger than 45 in good health.

DNA for the CDR3: TGTGCCAGCAGCTCCGGGACGGGAGAGCAGTACTTC. It translates to CASSSGTGEQYF. The V gene is TRBV7-3, the J gene TRBJ2-7; D could derive from TRBD1 or TRBD2 (5 bases each). Germline CDR1 and CDR2: SGHTA and FQGTGA. V lost 4 bases to trimming and J lost 7 bases, with 11 bases between them. This CDR3 has 12 residues. The complete variable domain, with remaining parts taken from reference TRBV7-3 and TRBJ2-7, reads GAGVSQTPSNKVTEKGKYVELRCDPISGHTALYWYRQSLGQGPEFLIYFQGTGAADDSGLPNDRFFAVRPEGSVSTLKIQRTERGDSAVYLCASSSGTGEQYFGPGTRLTVT.